Presented here are 10 T cell receptor beta chains from one specimen sequenced in a study of vaccination and CD4 T cells after COVID-19. No antigen is known for these receptors. The Oncomine TCR Beta short-read assay was what sequenced the DNA obtained from cultured CD4+ T cells. TCRdb reprocessed the PCR reads via MiXCR and lists one record per CDR3 protein. Of 13,000 or so distinct CDR3 sequences in the sample, approximately 65% are singletons; the top ten hold over 9.5%. Specified treatment: approximately 11-day PBMC culture with coronavirus spike peptide pools or control peptides (ViraFEST assay). The sample was CD4+ T cells from blood, cultured in vitro. The receptors here all came from a human donor who had recovered from COVID-19.

This clonotype was found a few times. The V gene is TRBV5-1, the J gene TRBJ1-2; 9 nucleotides agree with TRBD1. The CDR3 covers 14 residues. With 4 bases clipped from V and 1 base from J, the junction kept 2 bases outside the gene matches. Germline-derived CDR1 and CDR2 are SGHRS and YFSETQ. The CDR3 coding sequence is TGCGCCAGCAGCCCGACAGGGGGTAACTATGGCTACACCTTC. Its translation is CASSPTGGNYGYTF.

This clonotype was detected once. The chain combines TRBV20-1 with TRBJ2-7; 7 bases fit TRBD2. Trimming took 6 bases from V and 5 from J; bases not matched to a gene: 13. CDR1 is DFQATT and CDR2 is SNEGSKA in the germline V gene (reference sequence). The CDR3 totals 14 residues. CDR3 DNA sequence: TGCAGTGCGGGGGGAGGCGGGAGCCCCCACGAGCAGTACTTC. It translates to CSAGGGGSPHEQYF.

The V and J genes are TRBV7-2 and TRBJ1-5, with TRBD1 matching over 7 bases. V lost 4 bases to trimming and J lost 0 bases; unmatched junction nucleotides: 12. This CDR3 contains 18 residues. CDR1 and CDR2 (germline): SGHTA, FQGNSA. The CDR3 here is CASSSGFMAGGSNQPQHF. DNA for the CDR3: TGTGCCAGCAGCTCGGGTTTCATGGCAGGGGGTAGCAATCAGCCCCAGCATTTT.

The chain joins TRBV9 to TRBJ1-6, with D perhaps TRBD1 (5 bases). The CDR3 runs 16 residues. Germline values: CDR1 SGDLS, CDR2 YYNGEE. Trimming cost V 4 bases and J 9 bases, with 20 bases left between them. DNA for the CDR3: TGTGCCAGCAGCCCTAGTGAGGGACTGAGAGGTTCACCCCTCCACTTT. Translation gives CASSPSEGLRGSPLHF.

The count of this clonotype is one. The chain recombines TRBV2 with TRBJ2-7; D may be TRBD2 (6 bases). Trimming took 6 bases from V and 0 from J, leaving 12 bases between them. Germline V gene lookup returns CDR1 SNHLY and CDR2 FYNNEI. The CDR3 spans 14 residues. The CDR3 here is CASRRDLSSYEQYF. The DNA of the CDR3 is TGTGCCAGCAGACGGGACTTGAGCTCCTACGAGCAGTACTTC.

The V call is TRBV11-2, the J call TRBJ2-5; D is possibly TRBD1 (6 bases). Germline lookup yields CDR1 SGHAT and CDR2 FQNNGV. The CDR3 consists of 15 residues. V lost 1 base, J lost 5 bases, and 14 bases lay in between. This CDR3 reads CASSLGTVTGETQYF. The CDR3 DNA sequence: TGTGCCAGCAGCTTAGGGACAGTAACCGGGGAGACCCAGTACTTC.

The chain combines TRBV7-2 with TRBJ2-4; the D gene could be TRBD1 or TRBD2 (5 bases each). Trimming removed 4 bases from V and 16 bases from J, with 20 bases in between. The CDR3 is made up of 13 amino acids. Per the germline V gene, CDR1 is SGHTA and CDR2 is FQGNSA. In nucleotides, the CDR3 is TGTGCCAGCAGCTATAAAATCGGGACGGCCATTTACTTC. As protein: CASSYKIGTAIYF.

The chain carries TRBV10-3 and TRBJ2-3, with 8 bases that match TRBD2. CDR3 length: 15 amino acids. Germline V lookup: CDR1 ENHRY, CDR2 SYGVKD. With 4 bases clipped from V and 5 bases from J, the junction kept 8 bases outside the gene matches. Here the CDR3 DNA reads TGTGCCATCAGTGCTCGGGAGGGCGGACAAGATACGCAGTATTTT. Encoded protein: CAISAREGGQDTQYF.

The chain combines TRBV5-4 with TRBJ2-2, with D possibly matching TRBD1 (5 bases). Between the trimmed V and J ends, which lost 0 bases and 3 bases, there was a span of 6 bases. The germline V gene has CDR1 SGHNT and CDR2 YYREEE (reference sequence). There are 14 residues in the CDR3. As DNA, the CDR3 is TGTGCCAGCAGCTTGGGACAGCACACCGGGGAGCTGTTTTTT. Protein: CASSLGQHTGELFF.

V usage is TRBV29-1 and J usage is TRBJ1-2; D ambiguous. The V and J ends lost 3 bases and 0 bases respectively, with 14 bases between them. The CDR3 is 15 residues long. Germline assignment: CDR1 SQVTM and CDR2 ANQGSEA. Here the CDR3 reads CSVEPRTETNYGYTF. The CDR3 DNA sequence: TGCAGCGTTGAGCCGCGCACAGAGACTAACTATGGCTACACCTTC.